The 16 T cell receptor beta chains presented below share a single source sample, sequenced in a study of blood T cell repertoires in COVID-19. Generated by immunoSEQ multiplex PCR, the TCRdb table keeps only in-frame clones and is missing some. The sample comprises some 190,000 clones, about 88% of which are singletons, and 20% to 25% rests with the top ten. Sequenced input: PBMCs or T cells enriched from blood (not recorded which). These receptors originate from a middle-aged woman in a cohort exposed to, infected with or recovered from COVID-19 (not recorded which).

This rearrangement joins TRBV19 to TRBJ1-1; TRBD1 matches at 7 bases. With V trimmed by 2 bases and J by 4 bases, 7 bases remained unmatched. CDR1 is LNHDA, CDR2 SQIVND, per germline (reference sequence). This CDR3 is 15 amino acids long. CDR3 in amino acids: CASSINTGVATEAFF. The CDR3 nucleotides read TGTGCCAGTAGTATAAATACAGGGGTTGCCACTGAAGCTTTCTTT.

This chain uses TRBV4-1 with TRBJ2-7, with a tentative D call TRBD1 (5 bases). CDR3 length: 15 residues. V lost 4 bases and J lost 2, with 15 bases in between. The germline V gene has CDR1 MGHRA and CDR2 YSYEKL. CDR3 in amino acids: CASSPLMGPAYEQYF. DNA for the CDR3: TGCGCCAGCAGCCCATTAATGGGGCCCGCCTACGAGCAGTACTTC.

The rearrangement uses TRBV28 and TRBJ2-6; TRBD1 matches at 7 bases. The CDR3 is 13 residues long. Germline V gene sequence: CDR1 MDHEN, CDR2 SYDVKM. J gave up 2 bases and V 9 bases, and 1 base lay outside the gene matches. In nucleotides, the CDR3 is TGTGCCAGTACAGGGGCTGGGGCCAACGTCCTGACTTTC. As protein: CASTGAGANVLTF. Full variable domain (remainder filled in from reference TRBV28 and TRBJ2-6): DVKVTQSSRYLVKRTGEKVFLECVQDMDHENMFWYRQDPGLGLRLIYFSYDVKMKEKGDIPEGYSVSREKKERFSLILESASTNQTSMYLCASTGAGANVLTFGAGSRLTVL.

The rearrangement uses TRBV7-9 and TRBJ1-2; no firm D call. The CDR3 totals 16 residues. V lost 6 bases and J 7 bases, leaving 24 bases between the germline ends. Germline V lookup: CDR1 SEHNR, CDR2 FQNEAQ (reference sequence). The CDR3 protein is CASSRTTGEISFGYTF. In DNA, the CDR3 is TGTGCCAGCAGTCGAACGACTGGGGAGATCTCCTTTGGCTACACCTTC.

This chain links TRBV5-1 with TRBJ2-5, with D possibly being TRBD1 (5 bases). V lost 1 base and J lost 3, with 13 bases in between. CDR1 is SGHRS, CDR2 YFSETQ, per germline. This CDR3 comprises 15 residues. CDR3: CASSLTSGKEETQYF. The DNA of the CDR3 is TGCGCCAGCAGCTTGACGTCAGGGAAGGAAGAGACCCAGTACTTC.

V gene TRBV11-2 combines with J gene TRBJ2-7; TRBD2 matches at 13 bases. With 5 bases clipped from V and 2 bases from J, the junction kept 3 bases outside the gene matches. The CDR3 sequence is 15 residues long. From germline, CDR1 is SGHAT and CDR2 FQNNGV. CDR3 loop: CASSRTSGGAYEQYF. The CDR3 nucleotides read TGTGCCAGCAGCAGGACTAGCGGGGGTGCCTACGAGCAGTACTTC.

The CDR3 spells CASSPSGGNRDEQFF. In DNA form, the CDR3 reads TGCGCCAGCAGCCCTAGCGGGGGTAATAGGGATGAGCAGTTCTTC. The rearrangement links TRBV5-1 to TRBJ2-1, with 10 positions matching TRBD2. CDR1 and CDR2 from the germline V gene are SGHRS and YFSETQ. The CDR3 runs to 15 residues. V was pared by 4 bases and J by 8 bases, with 9 bases of the junction left unmatched.

The V call is TRBV21-1, the J call TRBJ1-2; the table names TRBD1, a call not compared with the DNA. TRBV21-1 is a listed pseudogene. The length of the CDR3 is 14 residues. As DNA, the CDR3 is TGTGCCCTCATCGTCCCCTCCCAGGATTATGGCTACACCTTC. Translation: CALIVPSQDYGYTF.

V gene TRBV11-2 combines with J gene TRBJ2-3; D possibly corresponds to TRBD2 (5 bases). V lost 1 base and J 0 bases, leaving 8 bases between the germline ends. This CDR3 is built from 15 residues. Germline CDR1 and CDR2: SGHAT and FQNNGV. The CDR3 here is CASSLGGGSTDTQYF. Here the CDR3 DNA reads TGTGCCAGCAGCTTAGGCGGCGGGAGCACAGATACGCAGTATTTT.

The chain uses TRBV4-1 and TRBJ1-2; 7 positions agree with TRBD1. V lost 3 bases, J lost 2 bases, and 12 bases stayed unmatched. The germline V gene encodes CDR1 MGHRA and CDR2 YSYEKL. CDR3 size: 17 residues. The CDR3 here is CASSHVPGTVMNYGYTF. The CDR3, as DNA: TGCGCCAGCAGCCATGTCCCCGGGACAGTCATGAACTATGGCTACACCTTC.

In nucleotides, the CDR3 is TGTGCCAGCAGTAGGATAGCGGAAACGTCAAACTCCTACGAGCAGTACTTC. Encoded protein: CASSRIAETSNSYEQYF. The chain carries TRBV4-2 and TRBJ2-7; D perhaps matches TRBD2 (6 bases). The CDR3 has 17 residues. The germline V and J ends were trimmed by 6 bases and 0 bases, with 21 bases remaining between them. Germline CDR1 and CDR2: LGHNA and YNFKEQ.

The V gene is TRBV11-2, the J gene TRBJ2-1; TRBD2 agrees at 9 bases. The length of the CDR3 is 15 residues. Looked up from germline, CDR1 is SGHAT and CDR2 is FQNNGV. Trimming removed 1 base from V and 6 bases from J; junction bases left unmatched: 4. The CDR3 reads CASSLAVAGANEQFF. As DNA, the CDR3 is TGTGCCAGCAGCTTAGCGGTAGCGGGGGCCAATGAGCAGTTCTTC. Filled out from reference TRBV11-2 and TRBJ2-1, the complete variable domain reads EAGVAQSPRYKIIEKRQSVAFWCNPISGHATLYWYQQILGQGPKLLIQFQNNGVVDDSQLPKDRFSAERLKGVDSTLKIQPAKLEDSAVYLCASSLAVAGANEQFFGPGTRLTVL.

Here the CDR3 DNA reads TGCGCCAGCAGCCACCTACCAGGAACTGAAGCTTTCTTT. Translating it yields CASSHLPGTEAFF. The rearrangement uses TRBV4-1 and TRBJ1-1; the D is unclear. Germline V gene lookup returns CDR1 MGHRA and CDR2 YSYEKL. V shed 3 bases and J shed 5 bases, with 10 bases lying between them. CDR3 length: 13 amino acids.

A word on this clone: Compared with germline, one end of the junction differs, possibly owing to a read error. V is TRBV10-3 and J is TRBJ2-3, with TRBD2 as a possible D gene (6 bases). The CDR3 has 16 amino acids. Per germline, CDR1 ENHRY and CDR2 SYGVKD. As DNA, the CDR3 is TGTGCCATCGGTGAGAAACAGGCGCGGGGCGCAGATACGCAGTATTTT. Its translation: CAIGEKQARGADTQYF.

The rearrangement uses TRBV11-3 and TRBJ1-3; tentatively, D is TRBD1 (5 bases). Germline V CDR1 and CDR2: SGHNT, YENEEA. Trimming removed 5 bases at V and 1 base at J, with 18 bases between. The CDR3 has 17 residues. The CDR3 protein is CASSTGPHGGSGNTIYF. In nucleotides, the CDR3 is TGTGCCAGCAGCACAGGCCCCCATGGTGGGTCTGGAAACACCATATATTTT. Together with reference TRBV11-3 and TRBJ1-3, the CDR3 gives the full variable domain: EAGVVQSPRYKIIEKKQPVAFWCNPISGHNTLYWYLQNLGQGPELLIRYENEEAVDDSQLPKDRFSAERLKGVDSTLKIQPAELGDSAVYLCASSTGPHGGSGNTIYFGEGSWLTVV.

This chain connects TRBV4-1 to TRBJ2-7, with TRBD2 matching over 7 bases. The length of the CDR3 is 16 residues. V shed 0 bases and J 6 bases; nucleotides not matched to a gene: 11. CDR1 is MGHRA and CDR2 is YSYEKL in the germline V gene. CDR3 sequence (DNA): TGCGCCAGCAGCCAAGATGGCGGGAGAAGGGAAGGCGAGCAGTACTTC. Its translation is CASSQDGGRREGEQYF.